These T cell receptor beta chains were read from a single sample in a study of graft-versus-host responses after intestinal transplantation. Assay: immunoSEQ multiplex PCR; the TCRdb copy retains only in-frame clones and omits some. Of under 50,000 clones in the sample, approximately 89% were seen once. This material consisted of PBMCs, taken almost 270 days after transplant. These receptors all stem from a human patient who received an intestinal transplant, so some T cells may come from the graft donor. Both conserved end residues are part of each CDR3. The D gene is left open where the match is weak. Rows may omit the clone size; those that give it use once, few, many or a size class.

d_call: NA
j_call: TRBJ1-1
v_call: TRBV18
clone_size: NA
cdr3_nt: TGTGCCAGCTCACCACCTACGGCAGGGCTAGATCCGGAAGAATCCAAGCTGAGGGACACTGAAGCTTTCTTT
cdr3_aa: CASSPPTAGLDPEESKLRDTEAFF

d_call: NA
j_call: TRBJ1-2
v_call: TRBV11-2
clone_size: NA
cdr3_nt: TGTGCCAGCAGCTTATGGCGGGGCGGGGGCTACACCTTC
cdr3_aa: CASSLWRGGGYTF

d_call: TRBD1
j_call: TRBJ2-1
v_call: TRBV5-4
clone_size: NA
cdr3_nt: TGTGCCAGCAGCCAGGGGGAGAATGAGCAGTTCTTC
cdr3_aa: CASSQGENEQFF

d_call: NA
j_call: TRBJ1-5
v_call: TRBV7-8
clone_size: NA
cdr3_nt: TGTGCCAGCAGTCCCCACCAGGATCTGCACAATCAGCCCCAGCATTTT
cdr3_aa: CASSPHQDLHNQPQHF

d_call: NA
j_call: TRBJ2-3
v_call: TRBV7-6
clone_size: NA
cdr3_nt: TGTGCCAGCAGTGGGTATAGGGGGGGGGTCACAGATACGCAGTATTTT
cdr3_aa: CASSGYRGGVTDTQYF

d_call: TRBD1
j_call: TRBJ2-7
v_call: TRBV7-2
clone_size: few
cdr3_nt: TGTGCCAGCAGCTCCTACGGGACAGGATACTCCTACGAGCAGTACTTC
cdr3_aa: CASSSYGTGYSYEQYF

d_call: NA
j_call: TRBJ1-6
v_call: TRBV6-5
clone_size: NA
cdr3_nt: TGTGCCAGCAGTACCAAAGGGTACTCACCCCTCCACTTT
cdr3_aa: CASSTKGYSPLHF

d_call: NA
j_call: TRBJ1-5
v_call: TRBV23-1
clone_size: NA
cdr3_nt: TGCGCCAGCAATCATGAGTGGGGAGTTTATAGCAATCAGCCCCAGCATTTT
cdr3_aa: CASNHEWGVYSNQPQHF

d_call: TRBD1
j_call: TRBJ1-2
v_call: TRBV6-1
clone_size: NA
cdr3_nt: TGTGCCAGCAGTGTTTTTGGACAGGATTTCTATGGCTACACCTTC
cdr3_aa: CASSVFGQDFYGYTF

d_call: NA
j_call: TRBJ1-2
v_call: TRBV27
clone_size: NA
cdr3_nt: TGTGCCAGCAGTGCCGGGCCTTACTATGGCTACACCTTC
cdr3_aa: CASSAGPYYGYTF

d_call: TRBD1
j_call: TRBJ1-2
v_call: TRBV11-2
clone_size: NA
cdr3_nt: TGTGCCAGCAGCTTAGCGCAGGGGGTAGGAGGCTACACCTTC
cdr3_aa: CASSLAQGVGGYTF

d_call: NA
j_call: TRBJ1-5
v_call: TRBV18
clone_size: NA
cdr3_nt: TGTGCCAGCTCACCTTCAGGGTTCAATCAGCCCCAGCATTTT
cdr3_aa: CASSPSGFNQPQHF

d_call: TRBD2
j_call: TRBJ2-5
v_call: TRBV5-4
clone_size: NA
cdr3_nt: TGTGCCAGCAGCTCTCTTGGAAAAAGTAGCGGGGGAGAGACCCAGTACTTC
cdr3_aa: CASSSLGKSSGGETQYF

d_call: TRBD1
j_call: TRBJ1-2
v_call: TRBV11-2
clone_size: NA
cdr3_nt: TGTGCCAGCAGCTTCACAGGGGGCTCCTATGGCTACACCTTC
cdr3_aa: CASSFTGGSYGYTF

d_call: NA
j_call: TRBJ1-1
v_call: TRBV5-4
clone_size: NA
cdr3_nt: TGTGCCAGCAGCGCCAGGGGTGGGAACACTGAAGCTTTCTTT
cdr3_aa: CASSARGGNTEAFF

d_call: TRBD2
j_call: TRBJ2-7
v_call: TRBV6-1
clone_size: once
cdr3_nt: TGTGCCGACAGTGCCAGCGGGGGGGCCTACGAGCAGTACTTC
cdr3_aa: CADSASGGAYEQYF

d_call: NA
j_call: TRBJ1-1
v_call: TRBV2
clone_size: NA
cdr3_nt: TGTGCCAGCACGCAGGGCCGGAACACTGAAGCTTTCTTT
cdr3_aa: CASTQGRNTEAFF

d_call: NA
j_call: TRBJ2-5
v_call: TRBV19
clone_size: NA
cdr3_nt: TGTGCCAGTAGACCGCTTCGAGGGGCTCTTAGGGGTGGAGAGACCCAGTACTTC
cdr3_aa: CASRPLRGALRGGETQYF